Listed below are T cell receptor beta chains from one sample, sequenced in a study of early T cells in non-severe SARS-CoV-2 infection. TCRdb reprocessed the 5' RACE reads with MiXCR, giving one entry per CDR3 protein. The profile covers about 16,000 distinct CDR3 sequences, with roughly 5.1% appearing a single time and over 6.5% taken by the ten largest. The sequenced sample was whole blood. The source of these receptors is an adult who was a healthcare worker with PCR-confirmed SARS-CoV-2 infection or an uninfected control (not recorded which). Each CDR3 is given without its conserved first and last residue. The order of the fields is V gene, CDR3 protein.

v_call: TRBV20-1; cdr3_aa: SASRDAPLETQY
v_call: TRBV6-5; cdr3_aa: ASRHTGTGDTDTQY
v_call: TRBV5-1; cdr3_aa: ASREINSPLH
v_call: TRBV4-1; cdr3_aa: ASSPRASWERGKGTDTQY
v_call: TRBV5-6; cdr3_aa: ASSLNGQGAPGELF
v_call: TRBV7-2; cdr3_aa: ASSLVIQVLGNEQF
v_call: TRBV7-2; cdr3_aa: ASSSSGTDQETQY
v_call: TRBV12-3/TRBV12-4; cdr3_aa: ASSPNRDTQY
v_call: TRBV28; cdr3_aa: ASSLWRNEQF
v_call: TRBV11-2; cdr3_aa: ASTSSAAGSYNEQF
v_call: TRBV20-1; cdr3_aa: SASPTSGYTDTQY
v_call: TRBV12-2; cdr3_aa: ASRPGTSGRSDTQY
v_call: TRBV6-2/TRBV6-3; cdr3_aa: STGGSSTGELF
v_call: TRBV6-2/TRBV6-3; cdr3_aa: ASTPGLAFSYNEQF